These 10 T cell receptor beta chains were sequenced from one sample in a study of OX40 agonist ivuxolimab in advanced cancers. TCRdb keeps only in-frame clones here, not all; method: immunoSEQ multiplex PCR. The table includes roughly 60,000 clones, about 89% detected once. This sample comprised CD4+ or CD8+ T cells sorted from blood, obtained in a trial of the OX40 agonist ivuxolimab. Source of these receptors: an adult with an advanced solid tumor such as melanoma, head and neck, liver or kidney cancer.

The chain combines TRBV6-6 with TRBJ1-1; D ambiguous. The CDR3 is made up of 13 amino acids. Trimming left V 6 bases short and J 1 base short, with 9 bases between. Germline CDR1 and CDR2: MNHNY and SVGAGI (reference sequence). The chain's CDR3 is CASSPKRNTEAFF. CDR3 nucleotide sequence: TGTGCCAGCAGCCCCAAGAGGAACACTGAAGCTTTCTTT.

This chain uses TRBV6-5 with TRBJ1-3; D gene uncertain. V gave up 0 bases and J gave up 0 bases, with 6 bases separating them. This CDR3 region has 15 residues. Germline V lookup: CDR1 MNHEY, CDR2 SVGAGI. The CDR3: CASSYSKTSGNTIYF. DNA for the CDR3: TGTGCCAGCAGTTACTCGAAAACCTCTGGAAACACCATATATTTT.

The chain employs TRBV5-4 and TRBJ2-5, with D unclear. V was trimmed by 4 bases and J by 3 bases, leaving 10 bases between them. The CDR3 is 13 residues long. The germline gives CDR1 SGHNT, CDR2 YYREEE (reference sequence). The CDR3 region has the DNA TGTGCCAGCAGCAACGGGTTGGAAGAGACCCAGTACTTC. This encodes CASSNGLEETQYF.

V gene TRBV28 combines with J gene TRBJ1-5, with D uncertain. CDR3 length: 15 amino acids. With 9 bases removed from V and 2 bases from J, the gap between germline ends came to 17 bases. Germline V gene sequence: CDR1 MDHEN, CDR2 SYDVKM. The CDR3 sequence: CASEREQVGNQPQHF. CDR3 in DNA: TGTGCCAGTGAACGTGAGCAGGTTGGCAATCAGCCCCAGCATTTT.

The chain couples TRBV15 to TRBJ1-1; no firm D call. Trimming shortened V by 5 bases and J by 0 bases, and 10 bases separated the two germline ends. Per the germline V gene, CDR1 is LNHNV and CDR2 is YYDKDF (reference sequence). The CDR3 runs 14 residues. CDR3 in DNA: TGTGCCACCAGCCGAACAGAGATGAACACTGAAGCTTTCTTT. The encoded protein is CATSRTEMNTEAFF.

The rearrangement uses TRBV28 and TRBJ1-2; unclear D gene. CDR3 size: 11 residues. CDR1 is MDHEN, CDR2 SYDVKM, per germline. With 4 bases removed from V and 3 bases from J, the gap between germline ends came to 3 bases. The CDR3 DNA follows: TGTGCCAGCAGTTCGTACTATGGCTACACCTTC. This sequence encodes CASSSYYGYTF.

The rearrangement joins TRBV6-6 to TRBJ2-5, with 13 bases fitting TRBD2. CDR1 is MNHNY, CDR2 SVGAGI, per germline (reference sequence). V dropped 10 bases and J dropped 4; count of bases not matched to a gene: 12. The CDR3 length is 16 residues. In DNA, the CDR3 is TGTGCCACCCGACAGGGACTAGCGGGAAGGGGAGAGACCCAGTACTTC. Translated, it gives CATRQGLAGRGETQYF.

This sequence joins TRBV6-1 and TRBJ2-5, with D maybe TRBD2 (5 bases). The germline V gene encodes CDR1 MNHNS and CDR2 SASEGT. This CDR3 has 15 residues. The ends were cut back, 8 bases at V and 1 base at J, with 17 bases in the middle. The CDR3: CASSSLGRGQETQYF. As DNA, the CDR3 is TGTGCCAGCTCCTCACTAGGCCGAGGCCAAGAGACCCAGTACTTC.

This chain joins TRBV11-3 and TRBJ2-7; D is unresolved. V lost 1 base and J lost 5, with 15 bases in between. The CDR3 is 15 amino acids. CDR1 and CDR2 from the germline V gene are SGHNT and YENEEA. DNA for the CDR3: TGTGCCAGCAGCTTAGTCGCGCAATCCAGACACGAGCAGTACTTC. This sequence encodes CASSLVAQSRHEQYF.

In its sample, this clone was seen a few times. The chain employs TRBV28 and TRBJ1-2; 8 positions match TRBD1. The CDR3 contains 13 residues. Unmatched junction bases numbered 2, after V lost 4 bases and J lost 4 bases. Looked up from germline, CDR1 is MDHEN and CDR2 is SYDVKM. DNA for the CDR3: TGTGCCAGCAGTTCACAGGGGGTCTATGGCTACACCTTC. This translates into CASSSQGVYGYTF.